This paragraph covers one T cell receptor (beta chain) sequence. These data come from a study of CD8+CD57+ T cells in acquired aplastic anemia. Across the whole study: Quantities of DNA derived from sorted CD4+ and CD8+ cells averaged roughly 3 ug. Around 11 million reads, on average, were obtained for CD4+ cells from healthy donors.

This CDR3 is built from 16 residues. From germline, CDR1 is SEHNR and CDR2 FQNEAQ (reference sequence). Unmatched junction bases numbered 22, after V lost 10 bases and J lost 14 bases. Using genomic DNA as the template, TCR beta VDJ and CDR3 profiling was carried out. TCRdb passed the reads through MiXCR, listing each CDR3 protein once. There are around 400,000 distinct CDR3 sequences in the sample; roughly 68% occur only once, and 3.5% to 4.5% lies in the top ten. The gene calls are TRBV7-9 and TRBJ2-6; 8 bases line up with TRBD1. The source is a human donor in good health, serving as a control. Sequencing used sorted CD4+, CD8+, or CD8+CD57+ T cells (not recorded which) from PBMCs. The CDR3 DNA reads TGTGCCACCAGAAGAACAGGGGCTCAGGGGGCTGGCTTCCTGACTTTC. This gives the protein CATRRTGAQGAGFLTF.